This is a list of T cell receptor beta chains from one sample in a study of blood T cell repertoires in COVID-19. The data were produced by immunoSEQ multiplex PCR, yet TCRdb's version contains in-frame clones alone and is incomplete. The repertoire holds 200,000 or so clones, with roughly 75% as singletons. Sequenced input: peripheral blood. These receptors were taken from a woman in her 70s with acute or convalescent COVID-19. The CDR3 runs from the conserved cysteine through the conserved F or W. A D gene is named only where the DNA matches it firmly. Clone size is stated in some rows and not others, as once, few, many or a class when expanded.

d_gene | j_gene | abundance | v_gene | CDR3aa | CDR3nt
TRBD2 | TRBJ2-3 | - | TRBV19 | CASSIGSGGPSDTQYF | TGTGCCAGTAGTATAGGGTCGGGAGGGCCTTCAGATACGCAGTATTTT
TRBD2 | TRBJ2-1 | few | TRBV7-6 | CASRKTGLGDVASDNEQFF | TGTGCCAGCAGGAAAACGGGACTAGGCGACGTCGCTTCGGACAATGAGCAGTTCTTC
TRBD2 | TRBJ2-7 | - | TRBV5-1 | CASSSLTTSGSSEQYF | TGCGCCAGCAGCTCCCTCACTACTAGCGGGAGTAGCGAGCAGTACTTC
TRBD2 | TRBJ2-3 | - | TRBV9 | CASSVAASGTDTQYF | TGTGCCAGCAGCGTAGCAGCTAGCGGGACAGATACGCAGTATTTT
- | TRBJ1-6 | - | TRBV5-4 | CASTDRGRDSPLHF | TGTGCCAGCACCGATAGAGGGCGGGATTCACCCCTCCACTTT
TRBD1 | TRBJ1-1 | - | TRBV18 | CASSEDRMNTEAFF | TGTGCCAGCTCCGAGGACAGGATGAACACTGAAGCTTTCTTT
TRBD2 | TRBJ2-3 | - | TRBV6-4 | CASSLGTRDTDTQYF | TGTGCCAGCAGTCTCGGGACTAGAGACACAGATACGCAGTATTTT
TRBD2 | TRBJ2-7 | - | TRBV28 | CATQKTGGTYEQYF | TGTGCCACCCAAAAGACCGGGGGGACCTACGAGCAGTACTTC
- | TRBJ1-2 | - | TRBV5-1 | CASSLEASSGGYTF | TGCGCCAGCAGCTTGGAAGCCAGCTCGGGAGGCTACACCTTC
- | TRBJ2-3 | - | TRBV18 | CASSVNPDTQYF | TGTGCCAGCTCAGTCAATCCAGATACGCAGTATTTT
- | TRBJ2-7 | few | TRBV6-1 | CASSETGNSYEQYF | TGTGCCAGCAGTGAAACAGGGAACTCCTACGAGCAGTACTTC
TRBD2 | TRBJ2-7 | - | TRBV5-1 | CASSAGTSAGGEQYF | TGCGCCAGCAGCGCTGGGACTAGCGCTGGGGGGGAGCAGTACTTC
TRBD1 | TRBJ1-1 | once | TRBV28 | CASSRTGSTEAFF | TGTGCCAGCAGCAGGACAGGTAGCACTGAAGCTTTCTTT
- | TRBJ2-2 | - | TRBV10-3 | CAISVSGANTGELFF | TGTGCCATCAGTGTTAGCGGAGCGAACACCGGGGAGCTGTTTTTT
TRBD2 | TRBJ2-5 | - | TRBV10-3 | CAVAGTSGSETQYF | TGTGCCGTTGCCGGGACTAGCGGGAGTGAGACCCAGTACTTC
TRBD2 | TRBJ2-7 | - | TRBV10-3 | CAGREGLSYEQYF | TGTGCCGGAAGGGAGGGCCTCTCCTACGAGCAGTACTTC
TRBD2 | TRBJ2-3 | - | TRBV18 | CASSPSGRTDTQYF | TGTGCCAGCTCACCGAGCGGGAGAACAGATACGCAGTATTTT
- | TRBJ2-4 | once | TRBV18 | CASSREDSKNIQYF | TGTGCCAGCTCACGAGAAGACAGCAAAAACATTCAGTACTTC
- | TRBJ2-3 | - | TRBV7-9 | CASSTRFRDIASTDTQYF | TGTGCCAGCAGCACCCGCTTCCGGGACATCGCGTCCACAGATACGCAGTATTTT
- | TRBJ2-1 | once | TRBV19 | CASSIQAGNEQFF | TGTGCCAGTAGTATCCAAGCGGGCAATGAGCAGTTCTTC
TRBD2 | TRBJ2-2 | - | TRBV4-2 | CASSPGLAGVGTGELFF | TGTGCCAGCAGCCCTGGACTAGCGGGAGTGGGCACCGGGGAGCTGTTTTTT
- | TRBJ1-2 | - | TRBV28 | CASSLTGGLNGYTF | TGTGCCAGCAGTTTGACGGGGGGGTTGAATGGCTACACCTTC
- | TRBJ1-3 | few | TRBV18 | CASSLDRGNTIYF | TGTGCCAGCTCGCTCGACAGGGGAAACACCATATATTTT